Each of the 22 T cell receptor beta chains below was sequenced from the same sample in a study of CD8 T cells in ankylosing spondylitis. Study-level points and caveats: A TCR beta motif made of fewer than 10 highly homologous variants seemed typical of ankylosing spondylitis blood.

No antigen is known for these receptors. Each CDR3 protein gets one entry after TCRdb re-called the 5' RACE reads with MiXCR. The data show about 840,000 distinct CDR3 sequences, 10% to 15% seen once. The sample taken for sequencing was blood, either unsorted or a sorted T cell fraction (not recorded which). The source of these receptors is a male donor with ankylosing spondylitis.

The CDR3 sequence is CASSYSTLQETQYF. The DNA of the CDR3 is TGTGCCAGCAGTTACTCGACCCTACAAGAGACCCAGTACTTC. The rearrangement uses TRBV6-5 and TRBJ2-5; D is uncertain. The CDR3 runs to 14 residues. Trimming shortened V by 0 bases and J by 2 bases, and 7 bases separated the two germline ends. The germline V gene encodes CDR1 MNHEY and CDR2 SVGAGI.

This clonotype was observed many times. This chain joins TRBV12-3 or TRBV12-4 and TRBJ2-2, with 9 bases aligning to TRBD2. There are 15 residues in the CDR3. Unmatched junction bases numbered 8, after V lost 8 bases and J lost 4 bases. The CDR3 sequence: CASPPGTSFTGELFF. The CDR3 DNA is TGTGCCAGCCCCCCCGGGACTAGCTTCACCGGGGAGCTGTTTTTT.

The rearrangement joins TRBV24-1 to TRBJ2-5; 11 nucleotides match TRBD2. Germline CDR1 reads KGHDR; CDR2 reads SFDVKD. CDR3 length: 15 amino acids. V was clipped by 9 bases and J by 5 bases; unmatched bases: 10. CDR3 protein: CATSFHSGRGETQYF. DNA of the CDR3: TGTGCCACCTCCTTCCATAGCGGGAGGGGGGAGACCCAGTACTTC.

This clonotype has ten or more counts. The J gene is TRBJ1-2, the V gene TRBV28; the D gene is possibly TRBD1 (5 bases). This CDR3 has 16 residues. V was shortened by 3 bases and J by 8 bases, with 22 bases between the two germline ends. From germline, CDR1 is MDHEN and CDR2 SYDVKM. The CDR3 is CASSLGSPLEGYGYTF. Here the CDR3 DNA reads TGTGCCAGCAGTTTGGGTTCGCCGCTCGAGGGGTACGGCTACACCTTC.

The chain couples TRBV2 to TRBJ2-2; TRBD1 matches at 7 bases. Germline V gene sequence: CDR1 SNHLY, CDR2 FYNNEI. Trimming at V came to 6 bases and at J to 4 bases, leaving 8 bases not matched to a gene. The CDR3 is 15 residues long. The CDR3 DNA reads TGTGCCAGCAGCATACAGGGGTACGCCACCGGGGAGCTGTTTTTT. This codes for CASSIQGYATGELFF.

The chain uses TRBV10-3 and TRBJ1-5; D ambiguous. Per germline, CDR1 ENHRY and CDR2 SYGVKD. The CDR3 covers 14 residues. V lost 1 base and J lost 7, with 11 bases in between. The CDR3: CAISELGSKQPQHF. The CDR3, as DNA: TGTGCCATCAGTGAGTTGGGGTCCAAGCAGCCCCAGCATTTT.

The CDR3: CASSLEGELEAFF. The CDR3 nucleotides read TGTGCCAGCAGCTTAGAGGGAGAACTTGAAGCTTTCTTT. V gene TRBV7-2 combines with J gene TRBJ1-1, with D unclear. Germline values: CDR1 SGHTA, CDR2 FQGNSA. This CDR3 has 13 amino acids. Trimming removed 1 base at V and 7 bases at J, with 10 bases between.

In this sample, this clonotype turned up a few times. V and J are TRBV29-1 and TRBJ2-7, with a weak D call TRBD1 (5 bases). The CDR3 loop spans 11 amino acids. Germline V gene sequence: CDR1 SQVTM, CDR2 ANQGSEA. Between the trimmed V and J ends, which lost 7 bases and 2 bases, there was a span of 9 bases. This CDR3 is CSAAGTYEQYF. The CDR3 bases are TGCAGCGCAGCAGGGACCTACGAGCAGTACTTC.

V usage is TRBV20-1 and J usage is TRBJ2-7, with a possible D match to TRBD2 (6 bases). CDR3 size: 14 residues. CDR1 DFQATT and CDR2 SNEGSKA come from the germline V gene (reference sequence). Trimming shortened V by 3 bases and J by 3 bases, and 15 bases separated the two germline ends. The CDR3 is CSASRAGLHYEQYF. In DNA, the CDR3 is TGCAGTGCTAGTAGGGCGGGATTACACTACGAGCAGTACTTC.

This clonotype showed up just a few times. This chain's CDR3 is CASSDLSGGINEQFF. The CDR3 DNA reads as TGCGCCAGCAGTGATTTGAGTGGGGGGATAAATGAGCAGTTCTTC. The chain recombines TRBV10-2 with TRBJ2-1; D is possibly TRBD2 (6 bases). CDR1 and CDR2 from the germline V gene are WSHSY and SAAADI. V was trimmed by 3 bases and J by 7 bases, leaving 16 bases between them. The CDR3 is 15 residues long.

This clonotype was observed many times. The rearrangement joins TRBV7-2 to TRBJ2-3; D is unclear. This CDR3 spans 12 amino acids. Trimming cost V 3 bases and J 2 bases, with 3 bases left between them. Germline V lookup: CDR1 SGHTA, CDR2 FQGNSA. CDR3 region: CASSFDTDTQYF. Here the CDR3 DNA reads TGTGCCAGCAGCTTCGACACAGATACGCAGTATTTT.

The table lists this clonotype with many counts. The chain uses TRBV5-1 and TRBJ1-1; D is possibly TRBD1 (5 bases). The CDR3 length is 13 residues. Trimming pared 4 bases from V and 0 bases from J, leaving 7 bases between. The germline gives CDR1 SGHRS, CDR2 YFSETQ. CDR3 sequence: CASSGTVNTEAFF. Written as DNA, the CDR3 is TGCGCCAGCAGCGGGACGGTGAACACTGAAGCTTTCTTT.

The CDR3 loop reads CAWSEGRMNTEAFF. CDR3 nucleotide sequence: TGTGCCTGGAGTGAGGGACGGATGAACACTGAAGCTTTCTTT. The chain links TRBV30 to TRBJ1-1; D might be TRBD1 (5 bases). From germline, CDR1 is GTSNPN and CDR2 SVGIG (reference sequence). V lost 1 base to trimming and J lost 0 bases, with 9 bases between them. The CDR3 contains 14 residues.

A few counts support this clonotype. The chain uses TRBV7-8 and TRBJ2-1; tentative D call: TRBD1 (6 bases). Trimming cost V 4 bases and J 7 bases, with 32 bases left between them. This CDR3 contains 20 residues. CDR1 SGHVS and CDR2 FQNEAQ come from the germline V gene. CDR3 region: CASSSSPTGFTPTWVNEQFF. CDR3 coding DNA: TGTGCCAGCAGCTCTTCCCCGACAGGCTTTACCCCCACTTGGGTAAATGAGCAGTTCTTC.

Remarks on this clonotype: A much more abundant neighbour one base away suggests this may be a read error. The chain joins TRBV6-6 to TRBJ2-5; a weak D match, TRBD1 (5 bases). V lost 6 bases and J 1 base, leaving 9 bases between the germline ends. This CDR3 spans 13 amino acids. The germline V gene encodes CDR1 MNHNY and CDR2 SVGAGI (reference sequence). The CDR3: CASSARVQETQYF. The CDR3 DNA sequence: TGTGCCAGCAGCGCCAGGGTCCAAGAGACCCAGTACTTC.

The chain has TRBV7-8 and TRBJ2-1, with 7 bases that match TRBD1. Losses at the gene ends were 1 base for V and 6 bases for J; bases not matched to a gene: 12. The germline V gene encodes CDR1 SGHVS and CDR2 FQNEAQ. This CDR3 spans 17 amino acids. CDR3 nucleotide sequence: TGTGCCAGCAGCTTAGAATGGTACAGGGGCGATGGCAATGAGCAGTTCTTC. Its protein product is CASSLEWYRGDGNEQFF.

This clonotype was counted a few times. The gene calls are TRBV5-1 and TRBJ1-2, with D possibly being TRBD1 (6 bases). Germline CDR1 is SGHRS and CDR2 is YFSETQ. The V end was cut by 4 bases, the J end by 4 bases, with 17 bases between. The CDR3 spans 15 residues. The CDR3 reads CASSTNTGGFYGYTF. The DNA of the CDR3 is TGCGCCAGCAGCACCAATACGGGGGGCTTCTATGGCTACACCTTC. Supplemented by reference TRBV5-1 and TRBJ1-2, the full variable domain reads KAGVTQTPRYLIKTRGQQVTLSCSPISGHRSVSWYQQTPGQGLQFLFEYFSETQRNKGNFPGRFSGRQFSNSRSEMNVSTLELGDSALYLCASSTNTGGFYGYTFGSGTRLTVV.

The J gene is TRBJ2-2, the V gene TRBV5-5; D unclear. Trimming took 0 bases from V and 3 from J, leaving 6 bases between them. The germline gives CDR1 SGHKS, CDR2 YYEKEE (reference sequence). CDR3 size: 14 residues. This chain's CDR3 is CASSLVTDTGELFF. The CDR3 DNA is TGTGCCAGCAGCTTGGTTACAGACACCGGGGAGCTGTTTTTT.

This clonotype was counted a few times. The CDR3 protein is CASSLHGTAASEQFF. Written as DNA, the CDR3 is TGTGCCAGCAGCTTACATGGGACAGCTGCAAGTGAGCAGTTCTTC. V gene TRBV7-2 combines with J gene TRBJ2-1; TRBD1 matches at 7 bases. Germline V lookup: CDR1 SGHTA, CDR2 FQGNSA. The CDR3 length is 15 residues. Trimming at V came to 2 bases and at J to 9 bases, leaving 10 bases not matched to a gene.

This clonotype came up many times. The V call is TRBV5-1, the J call TRBJ1-5; D is unresolved. The length of the CDR3 is 14 residues. V lost 0 bases, J lost 3 bases, and 7 bases lay in between. From germline, CDR1 is SGHRS and CDR2 YFSETQ. CDR3 sequence reads: CASSLGGPNQPQHF. Written as DNA, the CDR3 is TGCGCCAGCAGCTTGGGAGGGCCCAATCAGCCCCAGCATTTT.

This clonotype was seen ten or more times. Written as DNA, the CDR3 is TGTGCCAGCAGCTTAGCTACCCAAGGAGATACGCAGTATTTT. Protein sequence: CASSLATQGDTQYF. V is TRBV7-2 and J is TRBJ2-3; D remains ambiguous. This CDR3 is built from 14 residues. Trimming left V 0 bases short and J 5 bases short, with 9 bases between. Germline CDR1 and CDR2: SGHTA and FQGNSA. The variable domain in full, with the rest retrieved from reference TRBV7-2 and TRBJ2-3, is GAGVSQSPSNKVTEKGKDVELRCDPISGHTALYWYRQSLGQGLEFLIYFQGNSAPDKSGLPSDRFSAERTGGSVSTLTIQRTQQEDSAVYLCASSLATQGDTQYFGPGTRLTVL.

This clonotype was seen many times. The rearrangement uses TRBV12-3 or TRBV12-4 and TRBJ2-4; the match to TRBD1 covers 9 bases. V shed 6 bases and J 0 bases; nucleotides not matched to a gene: 9. The CDR3 runs to 17 residues. The CDR3 DNA follows: TGTGCCAGCAGGGACAGGGGAAGGGGACTAGCCAAAAACATTCAGTACTTC. Translation: CASRDRGRGLAKNIQYF.